The clone carrying this TCR beta chain was found a few times. What it recognizes is unknown. Here immunoSEQ multiplex PCR was the method, and the copy in TCRdb shows in-frame clones only, minus some. Counted here are roughly 100,000 clones, around 95% occurring once; the ten biggest clones make up 2.2%. These data belong to a study of T cell responses to AZD1222 COVID-19 vaccine. Overall study context: Both about-4-week and about-12-week second-dose recipients were combined. Study results and limitations: Baseline serostatus was positive in only a handful of AZD1222 recipients.

This specimen consisted of peripheral blood, obtained on day 0 of AZD1222 vaccination. The receptor was isolated from an adult in good health.

The DNA of the CDR3 is TGTGCCAGCAGTCCGGGACAGGGGGGCTCTTGCACCTTC. Protein product: CASSPGQGGSCTF. The rearrangement links TRBV6-5 to TRBJ1-2, with TRBD1 matching 11 bases. The V and J ends lost 5 bases and 13 bases, in that order; junction bases with no gene match: 9. The CDR3 contains 13 residues. The germline V gene has CDR1 MNHEY and CDR2 SVGAGI.